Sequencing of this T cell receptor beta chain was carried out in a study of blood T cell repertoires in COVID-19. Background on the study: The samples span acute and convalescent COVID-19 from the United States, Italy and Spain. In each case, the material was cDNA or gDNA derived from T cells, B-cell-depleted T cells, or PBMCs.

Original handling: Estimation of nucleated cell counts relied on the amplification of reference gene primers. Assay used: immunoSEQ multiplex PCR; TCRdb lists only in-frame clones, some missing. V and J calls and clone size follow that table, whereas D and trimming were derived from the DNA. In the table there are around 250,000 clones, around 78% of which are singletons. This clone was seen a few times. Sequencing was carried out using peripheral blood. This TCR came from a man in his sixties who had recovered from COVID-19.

The CDR3 DNA is TGTGCCTCCCAGCCCCGGGACAGGCAAAGGCAGCCCCAGCATTTT. It codes for CASQPRDRQRQPQHF. The chain carries TRBV19 and TRBJ1-5; 8 nucleotides align to TRBD1. The CDR3 spans 15 residues. Germline V gene sequence: CDR1 LNHDA, CDR2 SQIVND (reference sequence). V lost 11 bases and J lost 7; bases outside the gene matches: 16. Full variable domain (outside the CDR3, taken from reference TRBV19 and TRBJ1-5): DGGITQSPKYLFRKEGQNVTLSCEQNLNHDAMYWYRQDPGQGLRLIYYSQIVNDFQKGDIAEGYSVSREKKESFPLTVTSAQKNPTAFYLCASQPRDRQRQPQHFGDGTRLSIL.